The 14 T cell receptor beta chains in this list originate from one sample, sequenced in a study of T cells in Graves' hyperthyroidism and ophthalmopathy. Template material for amplifying TCR beta CDR3 regions consisted of RNA transcripts. First-round RT-PCR with HTBI primers amplified the TCR CDR3 region. One entry per CDR3 protein, called by TCRdb with MiXCR from the multiplex PCR reads. The sample holds a few hundred thousand distinct CDR3 sequences, around 14% seen once. The sample was blood. The source of these receptors is a young woman with Graves' hyperthyroidism.

V is TRBV5-1 and J is TRBJ2-7; TRBD1 or TRBD2 may be the D gene (5 bases each). The V gene's germline CDR1 is SGHRS and CDR2 YFSETQ. The CDR3 sequence is 16 residues long. Trimming removed 0 bases at V and 3 bases at J, with 16 bases between. CDR3 amino acids: CASSLAGPGTIYEQYF. In nucleotides, the CDR3 is TGCGCCAGCAGCTTGGCGGGTCCAGGGACGATCTACGAGCAGTACTTC.

This clonotype was detected many times. This chain uses TRBV2 with TRBJ2-1; 7 bases agree with TRBD1. With 1 base clipped from V and 5 bases from J, the junction kept 5 bases outside the gene matches. The CDR3 has 15 amino acids. Germline V gene sequence: CDR1 SNHLY, CDR2 FYNNEI. In DNA form, the CDR3 reads TGTGCCAGCAGTGAAGAGACAGGGTCCAACAATGAGCAGTTCTTC. Its protein product is CASSEETGSNNEQFF.

This clonotype appeared many times. The V and J genes are TRBV20-1 and TRBJ2-4; no definite D call. The CDR3 sequence is 14 residues long. Trimming cost V 1 base and J 7 bases, with 14 bases left between them. The germline CDR1 and CDR2 sequences are DFQATT and SNEGSKA (reference sequence). DNA for the CDR3: TGCAGTGCTAGAGGGGTCCTCTTTACGAACATTCAGTACTTC. Protein: CSARGVLFTNIQYF.

This clonotype was observed at least ten times. The CDR3 loop is CASSPSQGGREKLFF. CDR3 nucleotide sequence: TGTGCCAGCTCACCGAGCCAGGGCGGGCGCGAAAAACTGTTTTTT. The chain recombines TRBV18 with TRBJ1-4; D might be TRBD1 (5 bases). Germline-derived CDR1 and CDR2 are KGHSH and LQKENI. Trimming removed 3 bases from V and 8 bases from J, with 16 bases in between. This CDR3 comprises 15 residues.

The sample holds many counts of this clonotype. The CDR3 nucleotides are TGTGCCAGCAGTTTCGACGGGAGGGCCTACGAGCAGTACTTC. This sequence encodes CASSFDGRAYEQYF. The V call is TRBV28, the J call TRBJ2-7; 8 bases match TRBD2. V lost 3 bases to trimming and J lost 2 bases; unmatched junction nucleotides: 3. Germline V gene lookup returns CDR1 MDHEN and CDR2 SYDVKM. This CDR3 contains 14 residues.

The CDR3 DNA sequence: TGTGCCAGCACCGGTCGAGATACGCAGTATTTT. Amino acids: CASTGRDTQYF. The chain links TRBV12-3 or TRBV12-4 to TRBJ2-3; D unclear. The ends were cut back, 7 bases at V and 5 bases at J, with 7 bases in the middle. This CDR3 has 11 residues.

V is TRBV6-1 and J is TRBJ2-1; TRBD2 is a possible D gene (6 bases). The CDR3 totals 14 residues. V lost 7 bases, J lost 0 bases, and 10 bases lay in between. Germline loops: CDR1 MNHNS, CDR2 SASEGT. For the CDR3, the DNA is TGTGCCAGCATGAGGGGAGGCTCCTACAATGAGCAGTTCTTC. It specifies CASMRGGSYNEQFF.

This clonotype was counted only a few times. CDR3 coding DNA: TGTGCCAGCAGTTACACCGGGGTTGGCAAGCAGTACTTC. This translates into CASSYTGVGKQYF. J is TRBJ2-7 and V is TRBV6-6; weak D call: TRBD2 (5 bases). Germline CDR1 MNHNY, CDR2 SVGAGI (reference sequence). The CDR3 consists of 13 residues. The V gene lost 2 bases and the J gene lost 8 bases, with 13 bases spanning the gap.

This clonotype was detected ten times or more. The chain carries TRBV27 and TRBJ2-4, with D possibly matching TRBD2 (7 bases). Trimming pared 6 bases from V and 7 bases from J, leaving 13 bases between. The CDR3 extends over 13 amino acids. The V gene's germline CDR1 is MNHEY and CDR2 SMNVEV (reference sequence). The CDR3 is CASRPGGTNIQYF. The CDR3 region has the DNA TGTGCCAGCAGACCGGGGGGCACGAACATTCAGTACTTC.

The gene calls are TRBV12-3 or TRBV12-4 and TRBJ2-2, with 10 bases that match TRBD2. V gave up 4 bases and J gave up 3 bases; unmatched junction bases: 14. There are 19 residues in the CDR3. In nucleotides, the CDR3 is TGTGCCAGCAGTTCCCTAAGGAGCGGGAGGGCCAGGGACACCGGGGAGCTGTTTTTT. Residues: CASSSLRSGRARDTGELFF.

The table lists this clonotype with a few counts. The chain's CDR3 is CASSPRTGTETQYF. The CDR3, as DNA: TGTGCCAGCAGTCCCCGGACAGGGACGGAGACCCAGTACTTC. This sequence joins TRBV6-2 or TRBV6-3 and TRBJ2-5, with 8 bases fitting TRBD1. The CDR3 covers 14 residues. Germline V gene lookup returns CDR1 MNHEY and CDR2 SVGEGT. Trimming at V came to 5 bases and at J to 5 bases, leaving 7 bases not matched to a gene.

The chain has TRBV7-3 and TRBJ2-1, with D unresolved. Trimming took off 5 bases at V and 9 bases at J, with 11 bases between the two ends. Germline V gene sequence: CDR1 SGHTA, CDR2 FQGTGA. The CDR3 length is 12 residues. In DNA form, the CDR3 reads TGTGCCAGCAGCCTTCTTCGCGGTGAGCAGTTCTTC. This translates into CASSLLRGEQFF.

The rearrangement links TRBV6-1 to TRBJ1-6, with D possibly being TRBD1 (6 bases). This CDR3 is built from 12 residues. The V end lost 4 bases, the J end lost 11 bases, and 9 bases lay between the germline ends. The germline V gene has CDR1 MNHNS and CDR2 SASEGT. In nucleotides, the CDR3 is TGTGCCAGCAGTGGGACAGCTCCACCCCTCCACTTT. It translates to CASSGTAPPLHF.

This clonotype was picked up many times. V and J are TRBV19 and TRBJ2-7; D unclear. V was trimmed by 3 bases and J by 0 bases, leaving 9 bases between them. This CDR3 contains 14 residues. CDR1 and CDR2 from the germline V gene are LNHDA and SQIVND (reference sequence). CDR3 protein: CASSMSTFSYEQYF. CDR3 coding DNA: TGTGCCAGTAGTATGTCTACGTTCTCCTACGAGCAGTACTTC.